The present entry profiles one T cell receptor (beta chain) with its context. The antigen is unknown. The CDR3 runs to 14 residues. This specimen comes from a study of T-cell reconstitution after alpha-beta-depleted transplantation in children. A library of TCRbeta sequences, prepared with unique molecular identifiers, was generated. MiXCR was run by TCRdb on the PCR reads, yielding one entry per CDR3 protein. The data show 530,000 or so distinct CDR3 sequences, with 27% seen just once and about a third held by the top ten. Study-wide findings and caveats: Newly produced T cells mostly provided counts and TCRbeta diversity after one year, as hyperexpanded clones declined. There were reportedly several hundred expanded graft clones from which alpha-beta T cells came about two months after transplant.

This clonotype was obtained from a boy younger than two with Wiskott-Aldrich syndrome, due to receive a stem cell transplant. The genes are TRBV21-1 and TRBJ2-6. TRBV21-1 is a pseudogene. This sample comprised PBMCs, obtained before TCRalphabeta/CD19-depleted stem cell transplant. CDR3 DNA: TGTGCCAGGAAACAAGGCTCTGGGGCCAACGTCCTGACTTTC. This encodes CARKQGSGANVLTF.